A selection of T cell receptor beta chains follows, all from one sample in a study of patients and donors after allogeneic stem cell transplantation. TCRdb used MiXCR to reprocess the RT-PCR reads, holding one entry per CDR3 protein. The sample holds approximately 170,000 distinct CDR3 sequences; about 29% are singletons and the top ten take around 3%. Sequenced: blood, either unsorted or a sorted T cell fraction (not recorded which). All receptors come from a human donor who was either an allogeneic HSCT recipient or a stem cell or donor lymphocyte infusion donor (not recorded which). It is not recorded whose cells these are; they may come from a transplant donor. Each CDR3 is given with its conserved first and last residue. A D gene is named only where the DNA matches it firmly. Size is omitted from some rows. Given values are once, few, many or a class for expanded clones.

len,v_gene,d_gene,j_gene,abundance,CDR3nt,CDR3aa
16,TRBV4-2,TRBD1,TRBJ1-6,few,TGTGCCAGCAGCCAAGAAGCCGGGACAGGGAATTCACCCCTCCACTTT,CASSQEAGTGNSPLHF
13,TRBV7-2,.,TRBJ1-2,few,TGTGCCAGCAGCCCCCGACAGGAAGGTGGCTACACCTTC,CASSPRQEGGYTF
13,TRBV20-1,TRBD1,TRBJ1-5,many,TGCAGTGCTAGAGAGACAGGGGATCAGCCCCAGCATTTT,CSARETGDQPQHF
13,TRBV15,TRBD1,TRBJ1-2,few,TGTGCCACTAGACAGGGGGCGGACTATGGCTACACCTTC,CATRQGADYGYTF
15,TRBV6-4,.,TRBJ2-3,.,TGTGCCAGCAGTGATCGAGCCGGCGGCACAGATACGCAGTATTTT,CASSDRAGGTDTQYF
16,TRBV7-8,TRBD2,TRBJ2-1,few,TGTGCCAGCAGCTTAGCCCGGACTAGCGGGAACAATGAGCAGTTCTTC,CASSLARTSGNNEQFF
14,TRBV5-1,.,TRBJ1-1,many,TGCGCCAGCAGACCGGGACGGACTTTAGTGGAAGCTTTCTTT,CASRPGRTLVEAFF
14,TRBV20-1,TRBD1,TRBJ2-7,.,TGCAGTGCTAGCGGGAGCAGGGGGCCCTACGAGCAGTACTTC,CSASGSRGPYEQYF
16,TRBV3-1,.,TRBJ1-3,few,TGTGCCAGCAGCCAAGGCGGGGGACCTACCGGAAACACCATATATTTT,CASSQGGGPTGNTIYF
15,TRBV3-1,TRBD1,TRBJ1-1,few,TGTGCCAGCAGCATCGCCGGGACAGGGGTAACTGAAGCTTTCTTT,CASSIAGTGVTEAFF
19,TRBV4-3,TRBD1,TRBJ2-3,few,TGCGCCAGCAGCCAAGCCCACCGGGCGAGGGGGCTGGGCACAGATACGCAGTATTTT,CASSQAHRARGLGTDTQYF
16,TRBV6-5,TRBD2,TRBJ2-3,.,TGTGCCAGCAGTTACTCGAATGCGGGAGTCGCAGATACGCAGTATTTT,CASSYSNAGVADTQYF
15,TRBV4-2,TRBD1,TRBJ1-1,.,TGTGCCAGCAGCCAAGTCTCAGGGGGCCCGGCGGAAGCTTTCTTT,CASSQVSGGPAEAFF
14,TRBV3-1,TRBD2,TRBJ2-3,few,TGTGCCAGCAGTCGAGCGGGAGGCTCAGATACGCAGTATTTT,CASSRAGGSDTQYF
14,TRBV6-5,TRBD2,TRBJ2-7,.,TGTGCCAGCAGTTACACGGGAGGGCCCTACGAGCAGTACTTC,CASSYTGGPYEQYF
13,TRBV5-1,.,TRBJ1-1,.,TGCGCCAGCAGCTTGGACGGGCAGGGTGAAGCTTTCTTT,CASSLDGQGEAFF
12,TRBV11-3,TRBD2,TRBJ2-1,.,TGTGCCAGCAGCGGGAGGGGCAATGAGCAGTTCTTC,CASSGRGNEQFF
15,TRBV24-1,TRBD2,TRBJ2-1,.,TGTGCCACCAGTCCCCACGGGAGGGCCTACAATGAGCAGTTCTTC,CATSPHGRAYNEQFF
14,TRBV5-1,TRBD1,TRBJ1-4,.,TGCGCCAGCAGCGTGACAGGGATCAATGAAAAACTGTTTTTT,CASSVTGINEKLFF
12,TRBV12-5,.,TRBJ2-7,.,TGTGCTAGTGGAAGGGATACAGGGTCAAATGACTTC,CASGRDTGSNDF
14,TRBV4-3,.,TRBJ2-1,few,TGCGCCAGCACCCCCGGTCGGATGGTGGAGGAGCAGTTCTTC,CASTPGRMVEEQFF
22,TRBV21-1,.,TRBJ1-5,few,TGTGCCAGCAGCAAACAGCTCCGGGGGGGGACAGGGCGTCTGTGTAGCAATCAGCCCCAGCATTTT,CASSKQLRGGTGRLCSNQPQHF
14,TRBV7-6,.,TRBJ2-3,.,TGTGCCAGCAGCTGGGGAACCATAGAGGATACGCAGTATTTT,CASSWGTIEDTQYF
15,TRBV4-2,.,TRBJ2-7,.,TGTGCCAGCAGCCAAGGCGGGGTGCTCTCCTACGAGCAGTACTTC,CASSQGGVLSYEQYF
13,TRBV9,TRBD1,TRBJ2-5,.,TGTGCCAGCAGCGCATCGACAGGGGAGGCCCAGTACTTC,CASSASTGEAQYF
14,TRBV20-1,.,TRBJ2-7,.,TGCAGTGCTAGAGCTGTCGGGTCAGCCTTTGGGCAGTACTTC,CSARAVGSAFGQYF
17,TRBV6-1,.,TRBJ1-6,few,TGTGCCAGCAGTGAGTCTTTAGGGGGAATTGATAATTCACCCCTCCACTTT,CASSESLGGIDNSPLHF
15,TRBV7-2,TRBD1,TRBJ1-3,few,TGTGCCAGCAGCCCCCTCTGGACAGGGGGAAACACCATATATTTT,CASSPLWTGGNTIYF
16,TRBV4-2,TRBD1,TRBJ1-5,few,TGTGCCAGCAGCCAAGATGCCAGGACAGGGGGGCAGCCCCAGCATTTT,CASSQDARTGGQPQHF
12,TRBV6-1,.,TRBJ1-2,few,TGTGCCAGCAGTGGACGGAACTATGGCTACACCTTC,CASSGRNYGYTF
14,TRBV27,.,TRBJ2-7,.,TGTGCCAGCAGTTCAGGGATCCCCGTGGGGGAGCAGTACTTC,CASSSGIPVGEQYF
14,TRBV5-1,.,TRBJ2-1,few,TGCGCCAGCAGCTTAAGGGGGGCCAACAATGAGCAGTTCTTC,CASSLRGANNEQFF